This T cell receptor (beta chain) was captured by sequencing in a study of cytomegalovirus exposure and HLA in healthy donors. Primers for the PCR totalled 60 Vbeta and 13 Jbeta. Authors' methods: Unique TCR beta chains totaled roughly 79 million in a later count, with about 11 million of them shared. Assay used: immunoSEQ multiplex PCR; TCRdb lists only in-frame clones, some missing. V and J calls and clone size are copied from that table; D and trimming were computed from the DNA. The data hold 240,000 or so clones, with 70% to 90% observed a single time. About this clone: Its specificity is not known.

General study points: Presence/absence analyses supposed approximately even sequencing depth among donors.

This CDR3 has 17 residues. With 0 bases removed from V and 3 bases from J, the gap between germline ends came to 16 bases. Germline V CDR1 and CDR2: MGHRA, YSYEKL. The specimen was PBMCs. The chain joins TRBV4-1 to TRBJ2-3; tentative D call: TRBD2 (7 bases). This TCR came from a woman aged 55-70 years in good health and CMV-seropositive. Here the CDR3 reads CASSQDGGGSQTDTQYF. The CDR3 DNA is TGCGCCAGCAGCCAAGACGGGGGCGGGAGCCAGACAGATACGCAGTATTTT.